The 10 T cell receptor beta chains listed next were all sequenced from one sample in a study of CD4 T cells in relation to SARS-CoV-2 and coronaviruses. These receptors lack a known antigen. TCRdb keeps only in-frame clones here, not all; method: immunoSEQ multiplex PCR. The table includes 15,000 to 20,000 clones, about 73% detected once. CD4+ T cells from unexposed donors were obtained before the COVID-19 pandemic (2011-2018). The cells were cultured for around ten days before CD4+ T cells were isolated. Input material: CD4+ T cells from PBMCs, cultured in vitro. The source of these receptors is a human donor in good health.

V is TRBV5-1 and J is TRBJ2-1, with D uncertain. Germline CDR1 reads SGHRS; CDR2 reads YFSETQ. Trimming cost V 4 bases and J 10 bases, with 15 bases left between them. There are 13 residues in the CDR3. This chain's CDR3 is CASSLLESFEQFF. CDR3 DNA sequence: TGCGCCAGCAGCCTACTGGAGAGTTTCGAGCAGTTCTTC.

This clone was recorded a few times. The rearrangement uses TRBV3-1 (or the pseudogene TRBV3-2) and TRBJ2-2; D is unresolved. This CDR3 is 12 amino acids long. CDR1 LGHDT and CDR2 YNNKEL come from the germline V gene (reference sequence). V was pared by 5 bases and J by 8 bases, with 9 bases between. CDR3 protein: CASSMVPGELFF. In DNA, the CDR3 is TGTGCCAGCAGCATGGTCCCGGGGGAGCTGTTTTTT.

V is TRBV28 and J is TRBJ2-1, with unresolved D. V was shortened by 3 bases and J by 1 base, with 13 bases between the two germline ends. Germline CDR1 is MDHEN and CDR2 is SYDVKM. This CDR3 has 16 residues. The CDR3 DNA follows: TGTGCCAGCAGTTTTCCGCGGAAAGGGTCCTACAATGAGCAGTTCTTC. It encodes CASSFPRKGSYNEQFF.

This chain links TRBV7-3 with TRBJ2-1; 13 positions agree with TRBD2. Germline V lookup: CDR1 SGHTA, CDR2 FQGTGA. The CDR3 is 16 residues long. V dropped 5 bases and J dropped 4; count of bases not matched to a gene: 5. CDR3: CASSELGLAGYNEQFF. CDR3 bases: TGTGCCAGCAGCGAATTGGGACTAGCGGGGTACAATGAGCAGTTCTTC.

This chain uses TRBV12-5 with TRBJ2-5; D tentatively fits TRBD1 or TRBD2 (5 bases each). The V and J ends lost 6 bases and 1 base respectively, with 18 bases between them. Germline lookup yields CDR1 LGHNT and CDR2 FRNRAP. The CDR3 is 16 amino acids. For the CDR3, the DNA is TGTGCTAGTGGCATTACCGCTACCGGGGCCCAAGAGACCCAGTACTTC. This encodes CASGITATGAQETQYF.

The rearrangement links TRBV27 to TRBJ1-1; D is unresolved. Germline V lookup: CDR1 MNHEY, CDR2 SMNVEV (reference sequence). This CDR3 contains 15 residues. V dropped 2 bases and J dropped 4 bases, with 14 bases sitting between them. CDR3 nucleotides: TGTGCCAGCAGTTTAGTTCCTGGAGGGAGCACTGAAGCTTTCTTT. It codes for CASSLVPGGSTEAFF.

This clone turned up a few times. The chain combines TRBV2 with TRBJ2-3; D remains unclear. This CDR3 has 11 residues. Germline loops: CDR1 SNHLY, CDR2 FYNNEI. V lost 6 bases and J lost 3, with 4 bases in between. The CDR3: CASRVTDTQYF. CDR3 DNA sequence: TGTGCCAGCAGGGTTACAGATACGCAGTATTTT.

The chain uses TRBV5-1 and TRBJ2-7, with TRBD1 matching over 7 bases. This CDR3 region has 13 residues. The V gene's germline CDR1 is SGHRS and CDR2 YFSETQ. Germline trimming cut 8 bases from V and 2 bases from J; bases unmatched to any gene: 7. CDR3 sequence reads: CASSTGNTYEQYF. In nucleotides, the CDR3 is TGCGCCAGTTCGACAGGGAACACCTACGAGCAGTACTTC.

The V and J genes are TRBV30 and TRBJ1-5; a weak D match, TRBD1 (6 bases). Trimming removed 4 bases at V and 2 bases at J, with 12 bases between. The CDR3 has 14 amino acids. CDR1 is GTSNPN and CDR2 is SVGIG in the germline V gene (reference sequence). CDR3 in DNA: TGTGCCTGGACACGGGGGCTCGGCAATCAGCCCCAGCATTTT. This sequence encodes CAWTRGLGNQPQHF. The full variable domain, completed using reference TRBV30 and TRBJ1-5, is SQTIHQWPATLVQPVGSPLSLECTVEGTSNPNLYWYRQAAGRGLQLLFYSVGIGQISSEVPQNLSASRPQDRQFILSSKKLLLSDSGFYLCAWTRGLGNQPQHFGDGTRLSIL.

The chain employs TRBV14 and TRBJ2-2; D is possibly TRBD1 or TRBD2 (7 bases each). This CDR3 has 17 residues. Germline-derived CDR1 and CDR2 are SGHDN and FVKESK. The V and J ends lost 4 bases and 5 bases respectively, with 20 bases between them. The CDR3 nucleotides are TGTGCCAGCAGCCCCATCCGGGGGGCAGGGGGTACCGGGGAGCTGTTTTTT. Amino acid sequence: CASSPIRGAGGTGELFF.